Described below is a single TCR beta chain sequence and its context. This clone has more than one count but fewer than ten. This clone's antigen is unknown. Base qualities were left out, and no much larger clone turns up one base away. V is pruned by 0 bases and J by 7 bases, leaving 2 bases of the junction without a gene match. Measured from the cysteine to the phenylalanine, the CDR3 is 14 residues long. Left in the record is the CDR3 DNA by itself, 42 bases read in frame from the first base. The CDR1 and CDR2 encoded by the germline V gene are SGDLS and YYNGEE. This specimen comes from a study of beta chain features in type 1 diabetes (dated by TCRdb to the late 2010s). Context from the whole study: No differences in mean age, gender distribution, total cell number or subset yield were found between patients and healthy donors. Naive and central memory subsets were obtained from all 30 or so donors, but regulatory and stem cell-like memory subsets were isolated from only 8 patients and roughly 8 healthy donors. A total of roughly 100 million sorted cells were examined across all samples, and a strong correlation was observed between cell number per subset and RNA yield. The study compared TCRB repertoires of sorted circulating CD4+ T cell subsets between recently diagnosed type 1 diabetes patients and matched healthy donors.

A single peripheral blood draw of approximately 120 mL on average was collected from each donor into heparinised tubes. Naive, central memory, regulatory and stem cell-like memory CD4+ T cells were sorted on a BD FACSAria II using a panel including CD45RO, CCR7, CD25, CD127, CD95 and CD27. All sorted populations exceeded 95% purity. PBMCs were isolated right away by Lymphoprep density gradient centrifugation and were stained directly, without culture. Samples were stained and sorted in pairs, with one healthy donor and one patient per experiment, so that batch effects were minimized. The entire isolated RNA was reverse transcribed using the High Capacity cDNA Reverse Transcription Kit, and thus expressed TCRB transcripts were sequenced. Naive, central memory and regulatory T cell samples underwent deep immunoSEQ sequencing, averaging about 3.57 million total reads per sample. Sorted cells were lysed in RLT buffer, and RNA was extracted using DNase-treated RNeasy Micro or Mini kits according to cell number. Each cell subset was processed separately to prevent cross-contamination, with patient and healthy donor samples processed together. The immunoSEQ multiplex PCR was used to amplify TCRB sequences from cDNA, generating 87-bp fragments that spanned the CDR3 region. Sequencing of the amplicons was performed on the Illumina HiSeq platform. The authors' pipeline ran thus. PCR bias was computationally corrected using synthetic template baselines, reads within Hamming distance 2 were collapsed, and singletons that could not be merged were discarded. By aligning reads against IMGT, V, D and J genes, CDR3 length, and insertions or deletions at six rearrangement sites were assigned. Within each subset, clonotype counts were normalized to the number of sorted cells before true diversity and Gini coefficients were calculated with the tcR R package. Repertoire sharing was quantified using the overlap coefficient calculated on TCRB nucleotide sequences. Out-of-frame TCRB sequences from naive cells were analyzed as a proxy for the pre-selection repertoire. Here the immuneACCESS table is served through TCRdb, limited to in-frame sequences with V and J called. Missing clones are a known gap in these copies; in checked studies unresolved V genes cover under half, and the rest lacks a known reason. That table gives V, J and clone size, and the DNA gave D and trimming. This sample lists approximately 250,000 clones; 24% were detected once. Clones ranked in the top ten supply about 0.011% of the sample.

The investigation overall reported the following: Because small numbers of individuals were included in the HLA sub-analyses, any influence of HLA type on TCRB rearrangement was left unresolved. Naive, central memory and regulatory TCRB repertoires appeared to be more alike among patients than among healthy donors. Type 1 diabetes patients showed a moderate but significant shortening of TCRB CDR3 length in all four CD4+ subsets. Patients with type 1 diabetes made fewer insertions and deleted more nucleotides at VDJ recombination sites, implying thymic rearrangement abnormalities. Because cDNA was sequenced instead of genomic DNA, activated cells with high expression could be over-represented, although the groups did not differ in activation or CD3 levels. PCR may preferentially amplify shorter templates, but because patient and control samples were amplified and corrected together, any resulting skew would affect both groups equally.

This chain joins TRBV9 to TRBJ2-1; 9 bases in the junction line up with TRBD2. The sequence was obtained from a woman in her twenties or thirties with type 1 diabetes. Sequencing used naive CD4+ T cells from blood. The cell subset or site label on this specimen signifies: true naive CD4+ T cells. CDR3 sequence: CASSVVLAGNEQFF. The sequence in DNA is TGTGCCAGCAGCGTAGTACTAGCGGGTAATGAGCAGTTCTTC.